The 25 T cell receptor beta chains given below trace back to one sample, sequenced in a study of cytomegalovirus exposure and HLA in healthy donors. Amplification used 60 Vbeta primers and 13 Jbeta primers. The repertoire was sequenced with immunoSEQ multiplex PCR; TCRdb's copy has only in-frame clones and lacks some. The table shows about 180,000 clones, with approximately 80% occurring only once. The sample comprised PBMCs. These receptors originate from a woman in her forties or fifties in good health and CMV-seronegative.

The count of this clone is one. The chain joins TRBV5-1 to TRBJ2-5; no clear D. V was pared by 1 base and J by 3 bases, with 7 bases between. Germline lookup yields CDR1 SGHRS and CDR2 YFSETQ. The CDR3 has 13 residues. The CDR3: CASSLMAKETQYF. As DNA, the CDR3 is TGCGCCAGCAGCTTGATGGCCAAAGAGACCCAGTACTTC.

The rearrangement joins TRBV6-5 to TRBJ2-5; tentatively, D is TRBD1 (5 bases). Trimming pared 10 bases from V and 5 bases from J, leaving 20 bases between. Germline V gives CDR1 MNHEY, CDR2 SVGAGI. The CDR3 is made up of 14 amino acids. CDR3 nucleotides: TGTGCCAACGGCCGCCAAGGGGCGAGGGAGACCCAGTACTTC. This sequence encodes CANGRQGARETQYF.

V gene TRBV5-4 combines with J gene TRBJ1-3; D not certain. Trimming stripped 4 bases from V and 0 bases from J, with 11 bases between. This CDR3 contains 15 residues. In germline, CDR1 is SGHNT, CDR2 YYREEE (reference sequence). The CDR3 loop reads CASSTDTFSGNTIYF. Here the CDR3 DNA reads TGTGCCAGCAGCACCGACACGTTCTCTGGAAACACCATATATTTT.

J is TRBJ1-3 and V is TRBV28; 7 bases fit TRBD1. The CDR3 runs 15 residues. From germline, CDR1 is MDHEN and CDR2 SYDVKM. The V gene end was trimmed by 2 bases and the J gene end by 2 bases; junction bases not matched to a gene: 3. The CDR3 DNA reads as TGTGCCAGCAGTTTACCTGACAGGGCTGGAAACACCATATATTTT. Its translation is CASSLPDRAGNTIYF.

This chain joins TRBV6-1 and TRBJ2-7, with 10 bases that match TRBD1. Germline-derived CDR1 and CDR2 are MNHNS and SASEGT. The CDR3 has 19 residues. V lost 4 bases to trimming and J lost 0 bases; unmatched junction nucleotides: 15. The CDR3, as DNA: TGTGCCAGCAGTGGTGACAGGGGGCGAATCAACCTGAGCTCCTACGAGCAGTACTTC. Protein: CASSGDRGRINLSSYEQYF.

V and J are TRBV6-5 and TRBJ1-1, with D possibly being TRBD1 (5 bases). V lost 6 bases and J lost 1, with 12 bases in between. The V gene's germline CDR1 is MNHEY and CDR2 SVGAGI. The CDR3 length is 14 residues. CDR3: CASRRQLANTEAFF. CDR3 sequence (DNA): TGTGCCAGCAGACGACAGCTCGCGAACACTGAAGCTTTCTTT.

This chain links TRBV13 with TRBJ2-7, with 12 bases identical to TRBD2. Germline V gene sequence: CDR1 PRHDT, CDR2 FYEKMQ (reference sequence). J was trimmed by 3 bases and V by 0 bases; bases with no gene match: 6. The CDR3 totals 17 residues. The CDR3 DNA reads as TGTGCCAGCAGCTTAGGACTAGCGGGAGGATTTAGCTACGAGCAGTACTTC. It specifies CASSLGLAGGFSYEQYF.

V and J are TRBV4-2 and TRBJ1-2; 9 positions match TRBD1. Germline V gives CDR1 LGHNA, CDR2 YNFKEQ. With V trimmed by 3 bases and J by 2 bases, 4 bases remained unmatched. This CDR3 region has 15 residues. The CDR3 nucleotides read TGTGCCAGCAGCCAGGCCGGGACAGGGAACTATGGCTACACCTTC. This sequence encodes CASSQAGTGNYGYTF.

The chain joins TRBV5-1 to TRBJ2-2, with 7 bases that match TRBD2. V gave up 5 bases and J gave up 5 bases; unmatched junction bases: 9. Germline lookup yields CDR1 SGHRS and CDR2 YFSETQ. The CDR3 extends over 15 amino acids. The CDR3 spells CASRRDAGGTGELFF. CDR3 DNA sequence: TGCGCCAGCAGACGGGACGCCGGGGGGACCGGGGAGCTGTTTTTT.

The V call is TRBV18, the J call TRBJ1-2; 8 bases are shared with TRBD1. Germline V gene data show CDR1 as KGHSH and CDR2 as LQKENI. V lost 2 bases, J lost 8 bases, and 7 bases stayed unmatched. This CDR3 region has 14 residues. The CDR3 DNA reads TGTGCCAGCTCACCAGAGGACAGGGCGGACGGCTACACCTTC. Its translation is CASSPEDRADGYTF.

The V gene is TRBV28, the J gene TRBJ1-5, with D maybe TRBD1 (5 bases). V was cut by 2 bases and J by 1 base, with 9 bases left in between. The CDR3 spans 15 residues. Germline V gene sequence: CDR1 MDHEN, CDR2 SYDVKM. The CDR3 loop reads CASSLVRVSNQPQHF. The CDR3, as DNA: TGTGCCAGCAGTTTAGTCAGGGTGAGCAATCAGCCCCAGCATTTT.

The chain uses TRBV5-6 and TRBJ2-7, with D maybe TRBD1 (6 bases). The CDR3 runs 14 residues. CDR1 SGHDT and CDR2 YYEEEE come from the germline V gene. V was pared by 2 bases and J by 6 bases, with 15 bases between. Here the CDR3 DNA reads TGTGCCAGCAGCTTCCGACAGGTTGGCGGCGAGCAGTACTTC. Amino acids: CASSFRQVGGEQYF.

This sequence joins TRBV10-2 and TRBJ2-2; 7 bases are a match to TRBD2. The CDR3 is 14 residues long. CDR1 and CDR2 (germline): WSHSY, SAAADI. V shed 6 bases and J 6 bases; nucleotides not matched to a gene: 7. The CDR3 nucleotides are TGCGCCAGCAGCCCAGCGGGGATGTCCGGGGAGCTGTTTTTT. Its protein is CASSPAGMSGELFF.

V and J are TRBV27 and TRBJ2-1; D gene uncertain. This CDR3 contains 13 residues. The germline gives CDR1 MNHEY, CDR2 SMNVEV (reference sequence). V lost 5 bases and J lost 1, with 6 bases in between. In DNA, the CDR3 is TGTGCCAGCAGTCAGGAATCCTACAATGAGCAGTTCTTC. Residues: CASSQESYNEQFF.

This chain joins TRBV30 and TRBJ2-6, with TRBD2 as a possible D gene (7 bases). Trimming left V 4 bases short and J 0 bases short, with 22 bases between. This CDR3 comprises 19 residues. Per the germline V gene, CDR1 is GTSNPN and CDR2 is SVGIG (reference sequence). In DNA, the CDR3 is TGTGCCTGGACCACGAGGGGGGGACACTCGATCTCTGGGGCCAACGTCCTGACTTTC. Translating gives CAWTTRGGHSISGANVLTF.

This clone appeared a few times. The junction departs from the called germline gene at one end, perhaps through a read error. The chain carries TRBV6-1 and TRBJ2-7; 7 bases align to TRBD1. CDR3 length equals 15 residues. Germline V gene sequence: CDR1 MNHNS, CDR2 SASEGT. CDR3 protein: CASSEVPTGVTGKSF. CDR3 coding DNA: TGTGCCAGCAGTGAAGTACCCACCGGGGTGACAGGGAAGTCCTTC.

The gene calls are TRBV5-4 and TRBJ2-1, with 12 nucleotides matching TRBD2. There are 15 residues in the CDR3. Germline V gene sequence: CDR1 SGHNT, CDR2 YYREEE (reference sequence). Trimming took 0 bases from V and 11 from J; bases not matched to a gene: 6. The CDR3 loop is CASSLVLAGGEQQFF. The CDR3 DNA reads TGTGCCAGCAGCTTGGTGCTAGCGGGGGGGGAGCAGCAGTTCTTC.

This clone occurred a few times. V usage is TRBV27 and J usage is TRBJ1-2, with D possibly matching TRBD1 (5 bases). The CDR3 has 14 amino acids. V lost 8 bases, J lost 4 bases, and 17 bases lay in between. Germline assignment: CDR1 MNHEY and CDR2 SMNVEV (reference sequence). For the CDR3, the DNA is TGTGCCAGCTCTCTGGGGCGGGGACCCTATGGCTACACCTTC. It is translated as CASSLGRGPYGYTF.

This clone turned up a few times. V and J are TRBV7-3 and TRBJ2-3, with 10 bases lining up with TRBD2. Per germline, CDR1 SGHTA and CDR2 FQGTGA. V lost 8 bases, J lost 1 base, and 6 bases stayed unmatched. This CDR3 is built from 15 residues. CDR3 coding DNA: TGTGCCAGCGGGGGGAGCGGGGGGGGCACAGATACGCAGTATTTT. This codes for CASGGSGGGTDTQYF.

This chain joins TRBV7-7 and TRBJ2-5; 8 positions agree with TRBD1. Germline assignment: CDR1 SSHAT and CDR2 FNYEAQ (reference sequence). J lost 5 bases, V lost 5 bases, and 13 bases had no gene match. The CDR3 runs to 16 residues. CDR3 loop: CASSHLGQGGWETQYF. The CDR3 DNA follows: TGTGCCAGCAGCCACCTTGGACAGGGAGGCTGGGAGACCCAGTACTTC. The full variable domain, in which reference TRBV7-7 and TRBJ2-5 provide the parts outside the CDR3, is GAGVSQSPRYKVTKRGQDVTLRCDPISSHATLYWYQQALGQGPEFLTYFNYEAQPDKSGLPSDRFSAERPEGSISTLTIQRTEQRDSAMYRCASSHLGQGGWETQYFGPGTRLLVL.

This rearrangement joins TRBV20-1 to TRBJ2-5; perhaps TRBD1 as D (6 bases). This CDR3 has 10 amino acids. Germline CDR1 is DFQATT and CDR2 is SNEGSKA (reference sequence). This chain's CDR3 is CSGRGETQYF. As DNA, the CDR3 is TGCAGCGGCAGGGGAGAGACCCAGTACTTC.

The rearrangement links TRBV18 to TRBJ2-5; TRBD1 agrees at 9 bases. The junction had 5 bases not matched to a gene; V was cut back by 2 bases and J by 4 bases. The length of the CDR3 is 15 residues. Germline assignment: CDR1 KGHSH and CDR2 LQKENI. The CDR3 nucleotides are TGTGCCAGCTCACCAGGGACAGGGAGGGGAGAGACCCAGTACTTC. Its translation: CASSPGTGRGETQYF.

The chain is built from TRBV19 and TRBJ1-5; D might be TRBD1 (6 bases). Germline lookup yields CDR1 LNHDA and CDR2 SQIVND (reference sequence). V shed 8 bases and J shed 1 base, with 15 bases lying between them. This CDR3 contains 15 residues. As DNA, the CDR3 is TGTGCCAGTGCCCCCGGACAGCCAAGCAATCAGCCCCAGCATTTT. Encoded protein: CASAPGQPSNQPQHF.

The chain is built from TRBV10-2 and TRBJ2-5; 8 bases map to TRBD1. Germline V gene sequence: CDR1 WSHSY, CDR2 SAAADI. After removal of 8 bases from V and 5 bases from J, the junction contained 7 bases not matched to a gene. This CDR3 is built from 13 residues. CDR3: CASRQGAGETQYF. Written as DNA, the CDR3 is TGCGCCAGCCGTCAGGGGGCTGGGGAGACCCAGTACTTC.

This clone was seen only a few times. Other DNA sequences in the same sample also yield this CDR3. The chain carries TRBV5-1 and TRBJ2-2; tentatively, D is TRBD1 (5 bases). The V end lost 4 bases, the J end lost 1 base, and 8 bases lay between the germline ends. The germline CDR1 and CDR2 sequences are SGHRS and YFSETQ. The CDR3 is made up of 14 amino acids. CDR3 nucleotide sequence: TGCGCCAGCAGCCCAACAGGGAACACCGGGGAGCTGTTTTTT. It specifies CASSPTGNTGELFF.